The rows below give T cell receptor beta chains drawn from one sample of a study of blood T cell repertoires in COVID-19. TCRdb keeps only in-frame clones here, not all; method: immunoSEQ multiplex PCR. The sample records roughly 64,000 clones, around 80% being singletons. Sample: peripheral blood. The receptors here all came from a man aged 60 to 69 with COVID-19, enrolled during active disease. Both conserved end residues are part of each CDR3. A D gene is named only where the DNA matches it firmly. The size field is filled for only some rows; it gives once, few, many or a size class.

clone_size	v_call	j_call	d_call	cdr3_nt	cdr3_aa
few	TRBV5-6	TRBJ1-2	.	TGTGCCAGCAGCTTAGCTCGGGGGGAACTAAGCTACACCTTC	CASSLARGELSYTF
.	TRBV28	TRBJ2-7	.	TGTGCCAGCAGTCTGGCCGGGACTTTCCTCTCCTACGAGCAGTACTTC	CASSLAGTFLSYEQYF
.	TRBV5-4	TRBJ2-7	TRBD1	TGTGCCAGCAGCCTCGGGACAGGGGAGCAGTACTTC	CASSLGTGEQYF
.	TRBV2	TRBJ2-5	.	TGTGCCAGCAGCCCCTCGGGTGAGGAGACCCAGTACTTC	CASSPSGEETQYF
medium-sized	TRBV19	TRBJ1-6	.	TGTGCCAGTAGTCCCGGGGGTTTAGGTTCACCCCTCCACTTT	CASSPGGLGSPLHF
.	TRBV29-1	TRBJ1-2	TRBD1	TGCAGCGCAGACAGGGAAGGCTATGGCTACACCTTC	CSADREGYGYTF
.	TRBV25-1	TRBJ2-5	.	TGTGCCAGCAGTGAATATGGGCAGCCTCAAGAGACCCAGTACTTC	CASSEYGQPQETQYF
.	TRBV5-1	TRBJ2-5	.	TGCGCCAGCAGCTTGAATCTGTTAGCGGAAGAGACCCAGTACTTC	CASSLNLLAEETQYF
once	TRBV6-5	TRBJ2-7	TRBD2	TGTGCCAGCAGTCCTACGAGCGGGAGAGGAGGCGAGCAGTACTTC	CASSPTSGRGGEQYF
.	TRBV29-1	TRBJ1-3	TRBD1	TGCAGCGTTGTGACAGGGTCGTCGGGAAACACCATATATTTT	CSVVTGSSGNTIYF
.	TRBV7-3	TRBJ1-1	.	TGTGCCAGCAGCTCGGGACAAAACACTGAAGCTTTCTTT	CASSSGQNTEAFF
once	TRBV5-4	TRBJ1-1	.	TGTGCCAGCAGTATGAAGGACAGATTGAACACTGAAGCTTTCTTT	CASSMKDRLNTEAFF
few	TRBV29-1	TRBJ2-7	.	TGCAGCGCATTACGTGGGGTGGGGGGATACGAGCAGTACTTC	CSALRGVGGYEQYF
.	TRBV6-1	TRBJ1-4	.	TGTGCCAGCAGTGAACTCCGAGCAAAACTGTTTTTT	CASSELRAKLFF
.	TRBV5-4	TRBJ1-5	.	TGTGCCAGCAGCTTCGGGGTGGATCAGCCCCAGCATTTT	CASSFGVDQPQHF
.	TRBV14	TRBJ2-1	.	TGTGCCAGCAGCCATCCCGAAGGGGATATTGGCAATGAGCAGTTCTTC	CASSHPEGDIGNEQFF
few	TRBV7-9	TRBJ2-5	.	TGTGCCAGCAGGATAGGGCAGGGTCAAGAGACCCAGTACTTC	CASRIGQGQETQYF
.	TRBV12-5	TRBJ2-2	.	TGTGCTAGTGGTTTATCCCGGTACACCGGGGAGCTGTTTTTT	CASGLSRYTGELFF
.	TRBV11-2	TRBJ2-7	TRBD2	TGTGCCAGCAGCTCGGGACTAGCGGGAGCCTTCACCTACGAGCAGTACTTC	CASSSGLAGAFTYEQYF
.	TRBV27	TRBJ2-7	TRBD2	TGTGCCAGCAGTAACGTGGCGGGGGGGAGGTACGAGCAGTACTTC	CASSNVAGGRYEQYF
.	TRBV13	TRBJ2-1	TRBD2	TGTGCCAGCAGAAGACTAGCGGGCAATGAGCAGTTCTTC	CASRRLAGNEQFF
.	TRBV7-6	TRBJ2-1	TRBD2	TGTGCCAGCAGCGACATACTAGCGGGAGAGTATGAGCAGTTCTTC	CASSDILAGEYEQFF